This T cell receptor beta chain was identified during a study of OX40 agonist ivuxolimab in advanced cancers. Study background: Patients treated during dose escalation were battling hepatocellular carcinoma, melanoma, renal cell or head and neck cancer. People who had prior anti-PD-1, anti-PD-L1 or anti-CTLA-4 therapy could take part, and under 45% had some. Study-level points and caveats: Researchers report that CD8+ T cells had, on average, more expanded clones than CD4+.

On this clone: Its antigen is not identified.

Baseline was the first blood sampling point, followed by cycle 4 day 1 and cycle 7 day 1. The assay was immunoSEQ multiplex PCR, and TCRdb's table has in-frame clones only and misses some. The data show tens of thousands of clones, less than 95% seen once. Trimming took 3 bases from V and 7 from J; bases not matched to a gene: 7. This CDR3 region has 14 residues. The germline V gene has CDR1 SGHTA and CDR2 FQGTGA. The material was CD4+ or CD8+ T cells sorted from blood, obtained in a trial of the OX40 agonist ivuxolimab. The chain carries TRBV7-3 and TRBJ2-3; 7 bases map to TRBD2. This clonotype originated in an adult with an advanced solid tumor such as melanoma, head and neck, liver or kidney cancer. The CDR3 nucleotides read TGTGCCAGCAGCTTGGATGCGGGGGTGCATACGCAGTATTTT. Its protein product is CASSLDAGVHTQYF.